These 8 T cell receptor beta chains came from one sample sequenced in a study of cytomegalovirus exposure and HLA in healthy donors. Produced via immunoSEQ multiplex PCR; TCRdb's table is partial and in-frame only. The table shows 150,000 to 200,000 clones, with roughly 82% occurring only once. The sample consisted of PBMCs. Every receptor here comes from a man between 18 and 29 years old in good health and CMV-seropositive.

The V gene is TRBV29-1, the J gene TRBJ2-3; maybe TRBD1 (6 bases). In germline, CDR1 is SQVTM, CDR2 ANQGSEA. The length of the CDR3 is 14 residues. Trimming removed 6 bases at V and 2 bases at J, with 15 bases between. The CDR3 sequence is CSVRRDTNTDTQYF. CDR3 nucleotides: TGCAGCGTGCGCCGGGACACCAACACAGATACGCAGTATTTT.

The chain has TRBV6-1 and TRBJ2-5; D remains unclear. Between the trimmed V and J ends, which lost 1 base and 4 bases, there was a span of 7 bases. In germline, CDR1 is MNHNS, CDR2 SASEGT. CDR3 length: 13 residues. The CDR3 loop is CASSEDGLETQYF. The CDR3 DNA is TGTGCCAGCAGTGAAGACGGGTTAGAGACCCAGTACTTC.

This chain links TRBV15 with TRBJ2-7, with 7 bases that match TRBD2. The CDR3 length is 15 residues. The germline V gene encodes CDR1 LNHNV and CDR2 YYDKDF (reference sequence). Losses at the gene ends were 0 bases for V and 7 bases for J; bases not matched to a gene: 9. The CDR3 DNA reads as TGTGCCACCAGCAGAGAATTGGGAGGGGCGGATGAGCAGTACTTC. Encoded protein: CATSRELGGADEQYF.

The rearrangement joins TRBV9 to TRBJ2-2; 12 bases match TRBD2. Germline trimming cut 7 bases from V and 2 bases from J; bases unmatched to any gene: 15. Germline CDR1 reads SGDLS; CDR2 reads YYNGEE. This CDR3 region has 19 residues. The CDR3 DNA follows: TGTGCCAGCGGGGGGGTAGCCCCGGGACTAGCGGGCAACACCGGGGAGCTGTTTTTT. The encoded protein is CASGGVAPGLAGNTGELFF.

V usage is TRBV2 and J usage is TRBJ2-7; TRBD2 agrees at 7 bases. Germline CDR1 and CDR2: SNHLY and FYNNEI. J lost 6 bases, V lost 6 bases, and 8 bases had no gene match. The CDR3 sequence is 13 residues long. The CDR3 sequence: CASRESPGGEQYF. CDR3 coding DNA: TGTGCCAGCAGGGAGTCTCCGGGGGGCGAGCAGTACTTC.

J is TRBJ2-2 and V is TRBV27; 8 bases line up with TRBD1. Germline assignment: CDR1 MNHEY and CDR2 SMNVEV (reference sequence). Trimming removed 2 bases from V and 1 base from J; junction bases left unmatched: 6. This CDR3 comprises 17 residues. The CDR3 DNA sequence: TGTGCCAGCAGTTTAATTGGGGACAGGCTGAACACCGGGGAGCTGTTTTTT. Translation gives CASSLIGDRLNTGELFF.

This clone was observed a single time. V is TRBV5-1 and J is TRBJ2-2; 7 nucleotides align to TRBD2. The V and J ends lost 5 bases and 5 bases, in that order; junction bases with no gene match: 9. The CDR3 covers 15 residues. Germline lookup yields CDR1 SGHRS and CDR2 YFSETQ. The CDR3 bases are TGCGCCAGCAGAGTCGGCGGGAGAGATACCGGGGAGCTGTTTTTT. It is translated as CASRVGGRDTGELFF.

This chain links TRBV4-1 with TRBJ1-4; TRBD1 matches at 7 bases. The junction had 8 bases not matched to a gene; V was cut back by 0 bases and J by 7 bases. Germline assignment: CDR1 MGHRA and CDR2 YSYEKL. CDR3 length: 16 residues. Here the CDR3 DNA reads TGCGCCAGCAGCCAAGATCCACAGGGGTTTGGTGAAAAACTGTTTTTT. Its translation is CASSQDPQGFGEKLFF.